These 30 T cell receptor beta chains came from one sample sequenced in a study of blood T cell repertoires in COVID-19. The method was immunoSEQ multiplex PCR; TCRdb's version includes in-frame clones alone and lacks a portion of them. The profile shows about 54,000 clones, 88% of them singletons. The specimen sequenced was peripheral blood. Source of these receptors: a man aged 55 to 70 with active COVID-19.

The J gene is TRBJ1-5, the V gene TRBV2; 9 nucleotides agree with TRBD1. Per germline, CDR1 SNHLY and CDR2 FYNNEI. This CDR3 region has 15 residues. Trimming took 5 bases from V and 1 from J; bases not matched to a gene: 3. The CDR3 DNA reads TGTGCCAGCAGTCAACAGGGGGCGAGCAATCAGCCCCAGCATTTT. This codes for CASSQQGASNQPQHF.

This clone was observed a handful of times. The rearrangement joins TRBV9 to TRBJ2-5, with 9 bases fitting TRBD2. Germline V lookup: CDR1 SGDLS, CDR2 YYNGEE. The junction had 7 bases not matched to a gene; V was cut back by 0 bases and J by 4 bases. The CDR3 is 16 amino acids. Here the CDR3 DNA reads TGTGCCAGCAGCGTAGGACGCCTAGCGGGACGAGAGACCCAGTACTTC. Translating it yields CASSVGRLAGRETQYF.

CDR3 in DNA: TGCGCCAGCAGCAAACTTCTATCGAGCTCCTACAATGAGCAGTTCTTC. This sequence encodes CASSKLLSSSYNEQFF. This chain links TRBV5-1 with TRBJ2-1, with D hard to call. Trimming removed 4 bases at V and 0 bases at J, with 14 bases between. Germline CDR1 reads SGHRS; CDR2 reads YFSETQ. This CDR3 is 16 amino acids long.

The chain joins TRBV15 to TRBJ2-7; D might be TRBD1 (6 bases). Germline V gene data show CDR1 as LNHNV and CDR2 as YYDKDF (reference sequence). With 4 bases removed from V and 6 bases from J, the gap between germline ends came to 13 bases. The CDR3 is 13 amino acids. CDR3 nucleotides: TGTGCCACCAGCACCTACAGGGTCGTCGAGCAGTACTTC. It codes for CATSTYRVVEQYF. Full variable domain (outside the CDR3, taken from reference TRBV15 and TRBJ2-7): DAMVIQNPRYQVTQFGKPVTLSCSQTLNHNVMYWYQQKSSQAPKLLFHYYDKDFNNEADTPDNFQSRRPNTSFCFLDIRSPGLGDTAMYLCATSTYRVVEQYFGPGTRLTVT.

This clone appeared a single time. This sequence joins TRBV6-5 and TRBJ2-6, with 7 bases fitting TRBD1. In germline, CDR1 is MNHEY, CDR2 SVGAGI. This CDR3 comprises 15 residues. With 10 bases clipped from V and 0 bases from J, the junction kept 6 bases outside the gene matches. The DNA of the CDR3 is TGTGCCACCACGACAGGGTACTCTGGGGCCAACGTCCTGACTTTC. Its protein product is CATTTGYSGANVLTF.

This chain links TRBV5-1 with TRBJ2-1, with a possible D match to TRBD2 (6 bases). This CDR3 is built from 14 residues. V was trimmed by 5 bases and J by 4 bases, leaving 13 bases between them. Germline CDR1 is SGHRS and CDR2 is YFSETQ. The CDR3 DNA reads as TGCGCCAGCAGGCCCGGGACTGATTACAATGAGCAGTTCTTC. It encodes CASRPGTDYNEQFF. Supplemented by reference TRBV5-1 and TRBJ2-1, the full variable domain reads KAGVTQTPRYLIKTRGQQVTLSCSPISGHRSVSWYQQTPGQGLQFLFEYFSETQRNKGNFPGRFSGRQFSNSRSEMNVSTLELGDSALYLCASRPGTDYNEQFFGPGTRLTVL.

This chain links TRBV7-9 with TRBJ2-1; perhaps TRBD1 as D (5 bases). The V gene lost 3 bases and the J gene lost 7 bases, with 10 bases spanning the gap. The germline V gene encodes CDR1 SEHNR and CDR2 FQNEAQ (reference sequence). CDR3 length: 13 residues. The CDR3 here is CASSLLGANEQFF. CDR3 DNA sequence: TGTGCCAGCAGCTTGCTAGGGGCTAATGAGCAGTTCTTC.

The table lists this clone with many counts. The gene calls are TRBV25-1 and TRBJ2-2, with 10 bases that match TRBD1. V shed 10 bases and J 7 bases; nucleotides not matched to a gene: 12. The CDR3 spans 15 residues. Germline CDR1 is MGHDK and CDR2 is SYGVNS. The CDR3 region is CATYGDRGRGGELFF. In DNA, the CDR3 is TGTGCCACCTATGGGGACAGGGGAAGGGGCGGGGAGCTGTTTTTT. Based on the CDR3 plus reference TRBV25-1 and TRBJ2-2, the full variable domain is EADIYQTPRYLVIGTGKKITLECSQTMGHDKMYWYQQDPGMELHLIHYSYGVNSTEKGDLSSESTVSRIRTEHFPLTLESARPSHTSQYLCATYGDRGRGGELFFGEGSRLTVL.

The V gene is TRBV19, the J gene TRBJ2-7; 9 bases agree with TRBD1. CDR3 length: 17 amino acids. Trimming removed 10 bases from V and 6 bases from J; junction bases left unmatched: 22. The germline V gene has CDR1 LNHDA and CDR2 SQIVND (reference sequence). CDR3 DNA: TGTGCCACCCCACCCGTCGCCCGGGACAGGGTAGCGGGCGAGCAGTACTTC. Protein product: CATPPVARDRVAGEQYF.

The V gene is TRBV9, the J gene TRBJ2-1; D call uncertain. The V end was cut by 0 bases, the J end by 10 bases, with 8 bases between. The CDR3 runs 12 residues. CDR1 and CDR2 (germline): SGDLS, YYNGEE. The CDR3 DNA reads TGTGCCAGCAGCGTAGACCGTCAGGAGCAGTTCTTC. Its protein product is CASSVDRQEQFF.

This chain connects TRBV7-2 to TRBJ2-7, with 9 nucleotides matching TRBD2. Germline V gene data show CDR1 as SGHTA and CDR2 as FQGNSA. J gave up 2 bases and V 6 bases, and 8 bases lay outside the gene matches. The CDR3 has 15 amino acids. CDR3 nucleotide sequence: TGTGCCAGCAGACCTAGCGGGATAACCCCCTACGAGCAGTACTTC. This translates into CASRPSGITPYEQYF.

This clone came up a few times. The chain carries TRBV5-1 and TRBJ1-4; no clear D gene. Germline CDR1 reads SGHRS; CDR2 reads YFSETQ. V was cut by 0 bases and J by 7 bases, with 10 bases left in between. This CDR3 has 14 residues. CDR3 sequence: CASSLAGMREKLFF. Written as DNA, the CDR3 is TGCGCCAGCAGCTTGGCGGGGATGCGTGAAAAACTGTTTTTT.

This clone was detected only a few times. The chain has TRBV11-2 and TRBJ1-6; tentative D call: TRBD1 (5 bases). With 0 bases removed from V and 9 bases from J, the gap between germline ends came to 12 bases. The length of the CDR3 is 15 residues. Germline V gene sequence: CDR1 SGHAT, CDR2 FQNNGV. The CDR3 spells CASSLDRVKASPLHF. DNA for the CDR3: TGTGCCAGCAGCTTAGACAGGGTAAAGGCTTCACCCCTCCACTTT.

The rearrangement joins TRBV10-2 to TRBJ2-7; possibly TRBD1 for D (6 bases). Germline V gene sequence: CDR1 WSHSY, CDR2 SAAADI. The CDR3 runs to 14 residues. V gave up 6 bases and J gave up 1 base, with 13 bases separating them. The CDR3 protein is CASSTGTPSYEQYF. CDR3 nucleotide sequence: TGCGCCAGCAGCACCGGGACACCATCCTACGAGCAGTACTTC.

The genes are TRBV30 and TRBJ2-3; the match to TRBD2 covers 9 bases. CDR3 length equals 15 residues. Per germline, CDR1 GTSNPN and CDR2 SVGIG (reference sequence). The junction had 3 bases not matched to a gene; V was cut back by 2 bases and J by 0 bases. This CDR3 reads CAWSWLAGSTDTQYF. DNA for the CDR3: TGTGCCTGGAGTTGGCTAGCGGGGAGCACAGATACGCAGTATTTT.

V gene TRBV4-1 combines with J gene TRBJ1-2; D gene uncertain. V was clipped by 2 bases and J by 3 bases, with 19 bases between them. This CDR3 region has 17 residues. Germline CDR1 is MGHRA and CDR2 is YSYEKL. Here the CDR3 DNA reads TGCGCCAGCAGCCAACATAGTCTGAGAGGTAGAGACTATGGCTACACCTTC. It yields the protein CASSQHSLRGRDYGYTF.

The V and J genes are TRBV2 and TRBJ1-2, with 8 bases matching TRBD1. Germline lookup yields CDR1 SNHLY and CDR2 FYNNEI. The CDR3 runs to 12 residues. Losses at the gene ends were 8 bases for V and 7 bases for J; bases not matched to a gene: 6. CDR3 nucleotide sequence: TGTGCCAGCCACGGACAGGGTTCTGGCTACACCTTC. Its translation: CASHGQGSGYTF.

This clone was seen more than once but under ten times. The CDR3 loop is CASSQDTWTGPYEQYF. Here the CDR3 DNA reads TGCGCCAGCAGCCAAGATACCTGGACAGGTCCCTACGAGCAGTACTTC. The V call is TRBV4-1, the J call TRBJ2-7, with TRBD1 matching 7 bases. The germline V gene has CDR1 MGHRA and CDR2 YSYEKL. This CDR3 has 16 amino acids. The ends lost 0 bases at V and 2 bases at J; junction bases unmatched: 7.

The rearrangement uses TRBV14 and TRBJ2-2; 7 bases are shared with TRBD1. The length of the CDR3 is 15 residues. The V gene end was trimmed by 1 base and the J gene end by 6 bases; junction bases not matched to a gene: 5. Looked up from germline, CDR1 is SGHDN and CDR2 is FVKESK. The CDR3 DNA reads TGTGCCAGCAGCCAAGCCAGGGGGAGAGCCGGGGAGCTGTTTTTT. It is translated as CASSQARGRAGELFF.

The CDR3 nucleotides are TGTGCCAGCAGCCCAAGGGGACGAGGAGCGGGAGAGCAGCATACGCAGTATTTT. This sequence encodes CASSPRGRGAGEQHTQYF. This chain links TRBV7-3 with TRBJ2-3, with 8 positions matching TRBD2. Losses at the gene ends were 5 bases for V and 7 bases for J; bases not matched to a gene: 20. Germline V CDR1 and CDR2: SGHTA, FQGTGA. The CDR3 has 18 amino acids.

V usage is TRBV27 and J usage is TRBJ2-1, with D tentatively TRBD2 (6 bases). The CDR3 covers 16 residues. Trimming cost V 5 bases and J 1 base, with 15 bases left between them. CDR1 and CDR2 (germline): MNHEY, SMNVEV (reference sequence). This CDR3 is CASSPSSGESYNEQFF. CDR3 bases: TGTGCCAGCAGTCCATCTTCGGGGGAGTCCTACAATGAGCAGTTCTTC.

This clone has just a few counts. V gene TRBV27 combines with J gene TRBJ2-7; weak D call: TRBD1 (6 bases). Germline CDR1 and CDR2: MNHEY and SMNVEV (reference sequence). The CDR3 totals 17 residues. V lost 0 bases, J lost 1 base, and 16 bases lay in between. As DNA, the CDR3 is TGTGCCAGCAGTTTATCGGTTGGGACACGACCTTCCTACGAGCAGTACTTC. It is translated as CASSLSVGTRPSYEQYF.

V usage is TRBV7-3 and J usage is TRBJ2-3; 10 bases are a match to TRBD2. Germline loops: CDR1 SGHTA, CDR2 FQGTGA. Germline trimming cut 4 bases from V and 3 bases from J; bases unmatched to any gene: 7. The CDR3 has 16 residues. The CDR3 region has the DNA TGTGCCAGCAGCTCGGGACTAGCGCCTGTAACAGATACGCAGTATTTT. This codes for CASSSGLAPVTDTQYF.

The rearrangement links TRBV25-1 to TRBJ2-3; 11 nucleotides line up with TRBD2. With V trimmed by 8 bases and J by 2 bases, 9 bases remained unmatched. CDR1 and CDR2 (germline): MGHDK, SYGVNS. This CDR3 is built from 16 residues. The CDR3 sequence: CASGGGLADITDTQYF. CDR3 coding DNA: TGTGCCAGCGGGGGGGGACTAGCGGATATCACAGATACGCAGTATTTT. The whole variable domain, remainder taken from reference TRBV25-1 and TRBJ2-3, is EADIYQTPRYLVIGTGKKITLECSQTMGHDKMYWYQQDPGMELHLIHYSYGVNSTEKGDLSSESTVSRIRTEHFPLTLESARPSHTSQYLCASGGGLADITDTQYFGPGTRLTVL.

The chain uses TRBV6-6 and TRBJ1-1; 7 bases map to TRBD1. This CDR3 region has 15 residues. The germline V gene has CDR1 MNHNY and CDR2 SVGAGI (reference sequence). The V gene end was trimmed by 7 bases and the J gene end by 4 bases; junction bases not matched to a gene: 12. CDR3 sequence (DNA): TGTGCCAGCAATTCCCCGGACAGGCCGGGCACTGAAGCTTTCTTT. It specifies CASNSPDRPGTEAFF.

The genes are TRBV6-5 and TRBJ2-1, with TRBD2 identical over 8 bases. Trimming took 4 bases from V and 10 from J; bases not matched to a gene: 12. The CDR3 consists of 15 residues. Looked up from germline, CDR1 is MNHEY and CDR2 is SVGAGI. CDR3 loop: CASSFAGGPFGEQFF. The CDR3 region has the DNA TGTGCCAGCAGTTTCGCGGGAGGACCATTCGGAGAGCAGTTCTTC.

The genes are TRBV4-1 and TRBJ2-1; the match to TRBD2 covers 12 bases. Trimming cost V 4 bases and J 7 bases; bases outside gene matches: 8. This CDR3 has 16 amino acids. Germline V gene sequence: CDR1 MGHRA, CDR2 YSYEKL. CDR3 sequence reads: CASSPRLAGASNEQFF. The CDR3 nucleotides are TGCGCCAGCAGCCCCCGACTAGCGGGAGCGAGTAATGAGCAGTTCTTC.

J is TRBJ2-5 and V is TRBV19, with TRBD2 matching over 11 bases. After removal of 5 bases from V and 7 bases from J, the junction contained 6 bases not matched to a gene. Germline loops: CDR1 LNHDA, CDR2 SQIVND (reference sequence). The CDR3 extends over 14 amino acids. The CDR3 region is CASSAGTSGGTQYF. CDR3 sequence (DNA): TGTGCCAGTAGTGCCGGGACTAGCGGTGGGACCCAGTACTTC.

The J gene is TRBJ2-5, the V gene TRBV27, with 10 bases lining up with TRBD1. The CDR3 spans 16 residues. Germline CDR1 reads MNHEY; CDR2 reads SMNVEV (reference sequence). J gave up 4 bases and V 5 bases, and 10 bases lay outside the gene matches. CDR3 bases: TGTGCCAGCAGTCCCGGGACAGGGGTTAATGGAGAGACCCAGTACTTC. Translated: CASSPGTGVNGETQYF.

This sequence joins TRBV7-3 and TRBJ2-3; TRBD1 matches 7 bases. V shed 1 base, J shed 1 base, and the junction held 11 bases outside the gene matches. This CDR3 has 18 amino acids. Germline CDR1 reads SGHTA; CDR2 reads FQGTGA. This chain's CDR3 is CASSLRGGGGPGTDTQYF. CDR3 nucleotide sequence: TGTGCCAGCAGCTTAAGAGGGGGCGGCGGGCCCGGCACAGATACGCAGTATTTT. Filled out from reference TRBV7-3 and TRBJ2-3, the complete variable domain reads GAGVSQTPSNKVTEKGKYVELRCDPISGHTALYWYRQSLGQGPEFLIYFQGTGAADDSGLPNDRFFAVRPEGSVSTLKIQRTERGDSAVYLCASSLRGGGGPGTDTQYFGPGTRLTVL.